This T cell receptor beta chain comes out of a study of blood T cell repertoires in COVID-19. V gave up 2 bases and J gave up 10 bases; unmatched junction bases: 4. The V gene's germline CDR1 is GTSNPN and CDR2 SVGIG (reference sequence). CDR3 length equals 12 residues. The data were produced by immunoSEQ multiplex PCR, yet TCRdb's version contains in-frame clones alone and is incomplete. The data contain 140,000 to 150,000 clones, roughly 80% of them seen just once; the ten biggest clones take up 6.2%. This clonotype originated in a middle-aged woman who had recovered from COVID-19. Specimen: PBMCs or T cells enriched from blood (not recorded which). The genes are TRBV30 and TRBJ1-5, with 8 positions matching TRBD1. CDR3 region: CAWSKTGEPQHF. The CDR3 region has the DNA TGTGCCTGGAGTAAGACAGGGGAACCCCAGCATTTT.